The T cell receptor beta chain described here comes from a study of hypomethylating agent response in myelodysplastic syndrome (dated by TCRdb to 2020 to 2022). For the study in its entirety: Patients were treated with the hypomethylating agents azacitidine (most of the 11) or decitabine (3 of 11). Patients had a mean age of approximately 67 +/- 5.9 years, and a diploid cytogenetic profile was the most common. Complete response or hematologic improvement counted as response, and patients meeting neither criterion were classed as non-responders. Among the myelodysplastic syndrome patients in the cohort, eight or nine were male and 2 were female. The mutation found most frequently was TET2, which appeared in about 50% of the 11 patients. About six patients had a response of complete response or hematologic improvement, and roughly 5 patients did not respond.

This clone was observed a handful of times. What this receptor recognizes is not known. No quality values exist for individual bases; no much larger clone is one base distant. T-cell subsets were not sorted, so the analysis was performed on bulk bone marrow. Immunosequencing of the TCR beta CDR3 regions was performed on bone marrow from 11 myelodysplastic syndrome patients before and after hypomethylating agent therapy. Each patient contributed a baseline bone marrow plus two to three bone marrows at different post-treatment timepoints for longitudinal repertoire tracking. Genomic DNA was isolated from whole bone marrow, and DNA quality was assessed with TapeStation, NanoDrop OneC and PicoGreen assays. CDR1 and CDR2 were assigned from the germline V gene (reference sequence) as SEHNR and FQNEAQ. The CDR3 measures 18 amino acids from cysteine to phenylalanine. This entry keeps only the CDR3 DNA: 54 bases, framed from base 1. V drops 3 bases and J drops 0 bases, leaving 21 bases in between.

Receptor amplification or capture employed the immunoSEQ multiplex PCR assay. Survey resolution was applied, with two replicates of approximately 200 ng each being run for a total of roughly 400 ng of DNA per sample. Using multiplex PCR primers aimed at V and J genes, the hsTCRB kit picked up rearranged TCRB sequences in genomic DNA. In the first PCR, the CDR3 region was amplified for roughly 31 cycles with the QIAGEN Multiplex PCR Kit. Sample barcodes and Illumina adapters were added to each replicate in an 8-cycle second PCR. Pooled libraries were quantified using a QuantStudio 6 and the KAPA library quantification kit. About 15 pM of pooled libraries were sequenced on an Illumina MiSeq with 156-cycle single-end reads and a 15-cycle index read. Per the original workflow: VDJdb annotation flagged approximately 1.7% of around 160,000 unique clonotypes as previously reported viral-epitope-specific. The immunoSEQ Data Assistant and immunoSEQ Analyzer turned the raw reads into TCRB repertoires that were normalized and annotated. Clonotypes were analyzed with BioAnalyzer and version 0.6.5 of the immunarch R package. Before richness was estimated, every repertoire was downsampled to match the clone count of the smallest repertoire. Clonotypes were categorized as expanded, contracted or novel by Fisher's exact tests, where a novel clonotype had zero frequency before treatment. Significantly changed CDR3 beta sequences were clustered with GLIPH2 using simulation_depth=1000 and kmer_min_depth=3, and CDR3s shorter than five residues were excluded. Not all clones reach the TCRdb copy of this immuneACCESS table, which keeps in-frame sequences only. Checked studies attribute under half of the gap to unresolved V genes and leave the rest unexplained. That table is the source of V, J and clone size, and D and trimming were worked out from the DNA. For this sample the table gives 4,000 to 5,500 clones, of which 81% were detected only once. The ten most abundant clones make up approximately 16% of the sample.

The study at large found these results: The healthy control donors were not matched in age to the MDS patients, and this mismatch could have affected the comparison between MDS and healthy donors. Richness, rarefaction diversity and clonality did not change significantly after hypomethylating agent treatment, across all patients or within response groups. Whether the shared GLIPH2 clusters possibly recognize novel MDS antigens was not confirmed and still needs to be tested experimentally. Responders more often showed novel clonotypes emerging, while non-responders displayed more contracted clonotypes after treatment. Only about twelve patients were analyzed, so the cohort was small.

The sequence was collected from a human donor with myelodysplastic syndrome. The sample in question was bone marrow, obtained before or after starting hypomethylating agent treatment for myelodysplastic syndrome (not recorded which). This chain is built from TRBV7-9 and TRBJ2-7; TRBD1 might be the D gene, on 6 matching bases. This receptor has the CDR3 CASSFSRFRQGTSYEQYF. In nucleotides, the sequence is TGTGCCAGCAGCTTCTCTCGGTTTCGGCAGGGGACCTCCTACGAGCAGTACTTC.